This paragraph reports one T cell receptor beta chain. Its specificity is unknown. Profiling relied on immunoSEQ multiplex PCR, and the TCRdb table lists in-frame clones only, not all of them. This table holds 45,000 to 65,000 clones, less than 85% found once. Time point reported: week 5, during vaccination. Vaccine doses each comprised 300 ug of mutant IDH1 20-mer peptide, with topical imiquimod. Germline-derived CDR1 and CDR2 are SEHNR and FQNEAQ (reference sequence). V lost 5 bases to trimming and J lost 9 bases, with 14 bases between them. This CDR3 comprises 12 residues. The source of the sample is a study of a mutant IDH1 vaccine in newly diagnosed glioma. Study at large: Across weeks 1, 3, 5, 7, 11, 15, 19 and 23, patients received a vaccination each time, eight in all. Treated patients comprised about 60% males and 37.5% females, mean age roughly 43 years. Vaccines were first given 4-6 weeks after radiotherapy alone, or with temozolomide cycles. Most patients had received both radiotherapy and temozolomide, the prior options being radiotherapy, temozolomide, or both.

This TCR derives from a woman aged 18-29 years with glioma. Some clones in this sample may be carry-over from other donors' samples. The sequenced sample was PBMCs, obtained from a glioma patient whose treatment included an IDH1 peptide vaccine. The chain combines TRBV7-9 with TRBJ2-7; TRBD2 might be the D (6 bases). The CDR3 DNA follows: TGTGCCAGCAGCCCAATCGGGACTTGGCAGTACTTC. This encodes CASSPIGTWQYF.